This TCR beta chain comes out of a study of blood T cell repertoires in COVID-19. About the study: Samples representing acute and convalescent COVID-19 were sourced from the United States, Italy and Spain. PBMCs, B-cell-depleted T cells, or T cells were the source of the cDNA or gDNA that made up the material.

Original processing methods: Reference gene primer amplification gave nucleated cell count estimates. The method was immunoSEQ multiplex PCR; TCRdb's version includes in-frame clones alone and lacks a portion of them. V and J calls plus clone size are reproduced from that table; the DNA served to infer D and trimming. The table has under 50,000 clones, 75% to 85% seen once. This clone was seen ten or more times. V was pared by 2 bases and J by 4 bases, with 12 bases between. The CDR3 contains 15 residues. V and J are TRBV23-1 and TRBJ1-5, with D tentatively TRBD1 (5 bases). TRBV23-1 is known as an ORF, though its function is uncertain. Sequenced input: peripheral blood. This TCR came from a man in his forties or fifties with acute or convalescent COVID-19. The CDR3 spells CASSQQGPDNQPQHF. The CDR3 DNA sequence: TGCGCCAGCAGTCAACAGGGCCCGGATAATCAGCCCCAGCATTTT.